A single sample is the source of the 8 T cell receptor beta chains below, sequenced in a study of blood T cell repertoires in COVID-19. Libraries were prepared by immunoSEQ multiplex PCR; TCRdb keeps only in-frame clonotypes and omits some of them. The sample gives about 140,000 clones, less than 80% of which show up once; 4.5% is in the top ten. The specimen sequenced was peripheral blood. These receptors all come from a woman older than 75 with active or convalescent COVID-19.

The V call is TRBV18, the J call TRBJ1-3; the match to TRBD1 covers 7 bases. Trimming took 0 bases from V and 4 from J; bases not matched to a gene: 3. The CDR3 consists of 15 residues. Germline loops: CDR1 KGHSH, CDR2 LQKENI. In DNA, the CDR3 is TGTGCCAGCTCACCACCGAACAGGGGAGGAAACACCATATATTTT. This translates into CASSPPNRGGNTIYF.

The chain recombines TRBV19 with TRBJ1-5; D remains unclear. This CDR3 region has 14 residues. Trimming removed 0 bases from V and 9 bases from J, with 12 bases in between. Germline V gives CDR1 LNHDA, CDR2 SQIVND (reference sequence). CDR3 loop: CASSIDGDIRPQHF. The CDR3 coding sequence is TGTGCCAGTAGTATAGATGGTGACATACGGCCCCAGCATTTT.

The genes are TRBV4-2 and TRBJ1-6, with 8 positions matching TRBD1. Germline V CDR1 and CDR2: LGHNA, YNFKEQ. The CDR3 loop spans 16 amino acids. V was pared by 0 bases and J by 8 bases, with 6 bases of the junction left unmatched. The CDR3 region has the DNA TGTGCCAGCAGCCAAGATCCCGACAGGGGACATTCACCCCTCCACTTT. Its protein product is CASSQDPDRGHSPLHF.

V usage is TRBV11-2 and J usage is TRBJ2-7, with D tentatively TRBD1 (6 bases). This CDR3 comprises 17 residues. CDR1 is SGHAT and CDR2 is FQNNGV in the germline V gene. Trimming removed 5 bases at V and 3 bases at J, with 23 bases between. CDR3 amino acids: CASSTPRVQGIGYEQYF. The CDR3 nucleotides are TGTGCCAGCAGCACCCCCCGGGTACAGGGTATCGGCTACGAGCAGTACTTC.

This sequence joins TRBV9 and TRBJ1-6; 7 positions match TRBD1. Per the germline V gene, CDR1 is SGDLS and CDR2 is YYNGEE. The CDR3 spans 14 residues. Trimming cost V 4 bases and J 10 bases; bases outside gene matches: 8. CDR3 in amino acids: CASSRTGERSPLHF. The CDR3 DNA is TGTGCCAGCAGCAGAACAGGGGAAAGGTCACCCCTCCACTTT.

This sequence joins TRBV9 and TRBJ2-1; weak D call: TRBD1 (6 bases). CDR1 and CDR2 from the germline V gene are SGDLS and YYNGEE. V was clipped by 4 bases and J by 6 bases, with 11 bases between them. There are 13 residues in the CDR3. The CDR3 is CASSTRTANEQFF. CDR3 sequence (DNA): TGTGCCAGCAGCACTCGGACAGCCAATGAGCAGTTCTTC.

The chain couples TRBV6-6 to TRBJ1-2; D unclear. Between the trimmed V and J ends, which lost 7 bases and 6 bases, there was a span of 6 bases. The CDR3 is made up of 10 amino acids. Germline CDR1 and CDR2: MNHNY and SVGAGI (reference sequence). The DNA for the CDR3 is TGTGCCAGCATGCGGGATGGCTACACCTTC. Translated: CASMRDGYTF.

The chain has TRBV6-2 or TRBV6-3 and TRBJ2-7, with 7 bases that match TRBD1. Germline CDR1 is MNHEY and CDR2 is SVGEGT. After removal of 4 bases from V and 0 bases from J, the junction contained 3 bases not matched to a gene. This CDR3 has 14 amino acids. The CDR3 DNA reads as TGTGCCAGCAGTTTCGGGACAGCCTCCTACGAGCAGTACTTC. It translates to CASSFGTASYEQYF.